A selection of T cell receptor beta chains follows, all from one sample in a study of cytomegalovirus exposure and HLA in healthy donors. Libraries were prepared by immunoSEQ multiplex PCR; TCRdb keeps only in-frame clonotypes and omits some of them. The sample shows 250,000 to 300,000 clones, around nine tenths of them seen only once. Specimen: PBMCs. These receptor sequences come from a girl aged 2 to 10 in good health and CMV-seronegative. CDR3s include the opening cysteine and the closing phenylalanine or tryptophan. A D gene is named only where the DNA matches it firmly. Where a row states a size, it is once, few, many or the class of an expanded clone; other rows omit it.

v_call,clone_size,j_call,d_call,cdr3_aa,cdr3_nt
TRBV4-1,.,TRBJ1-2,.,CASSPDNNYGYTF,TGCGCCAGCAGCCCGGACAATAACTATGGCTACACCTTC
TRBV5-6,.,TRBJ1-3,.,CASSPGSGNTIYF,TGTGCCAGCAGCCCAGGGTCTGGAAACACCATATATTTT
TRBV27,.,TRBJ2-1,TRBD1,CASSLPRTGLDEQFF,TGTGCCAGCAGTCTACCCCGGACAGGGCTCGATGAGCAGTTCTTC
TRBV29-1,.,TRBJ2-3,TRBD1,CSVGQGGADTQYF,TGCAGCGTGGGACAGGGTGGGGCAGATACGCAGTATTTT
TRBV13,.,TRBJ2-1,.,CASSTDNEQFF,TGTGCCAGCAGCACGGACAATGAGCAGTTCTTC
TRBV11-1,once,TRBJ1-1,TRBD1,CASSFSTGGRTEAFF,TGTGCCAGCAGCTTTTCCACAGGGGGCCGGACTGAAGCTTTCTTT
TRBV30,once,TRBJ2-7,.,CAWRRGLREQYF,TGTGCCTGGAGACGGGGGTTGAGAGAGCAGTACTTC
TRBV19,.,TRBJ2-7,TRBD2,CASSIDHPRTSGGPYEQYF,TGTGCCAGTAGTATAGATCACCCTCGGACTAGCGGGGGGCCTTACGAGCAGTACTTC
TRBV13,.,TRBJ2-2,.,CASSPRAGELFF,TGTGCCAGCAGCCCACGGGCCGGGGAGCTGTTTTTT
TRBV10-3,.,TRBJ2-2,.,CAISPGGKSTGELFF,TGTGCCATCAGCCCCGGCGGGAAATCCACCGGGGAGCTGTTTTTT
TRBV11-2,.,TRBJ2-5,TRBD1,CASSLDRGLRETQYF,TGTGCCAGCAGCTTAGACAGGGGGCTTAGAGAGACCCAGTACTTC
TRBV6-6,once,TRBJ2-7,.,CASSPWTRALYEQYF,TGTGCCAGCAGTCCTTGGACGCGGGCACTCTACGAGCAGTACTTC
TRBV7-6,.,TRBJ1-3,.,CASSSLPVSSGNTIYF,TGTGCCAGCAGCTCCCTGCCCGTCAGCTCTGGAAACACCATATATTTT
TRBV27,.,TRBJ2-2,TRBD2,CASSFHSGSISGELFF,TGTGCCAGCAGTTTTCATAGCGGGAGTATTAGCGGGGAGCTGTTTTTT
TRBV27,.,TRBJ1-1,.,CASSESGVGGSRTEAFF,TGTGCCAGCAGTGAGAGTGGGGTGGGGGGGTCCCGGACTGAAGCTTTCTTT
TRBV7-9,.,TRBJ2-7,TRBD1,CASRKTGTGGYEQYF,TGTGCCAGCAGAAAAACCGGGACAGGGGGGTACGAGCAGTACTTC
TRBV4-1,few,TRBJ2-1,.,CASSHQKMMDEQFF,TGCGCCAGCAGCCACCAGAAGATGATGGATGAGCAGTTCTTC
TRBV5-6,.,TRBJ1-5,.,CASSLGREGRQPQHF,TGTGCCAGCAGCTTGGGGAGGGAGGGGCGGCAGCCCCAGCATTTT
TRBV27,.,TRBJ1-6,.,CASSFSYEGVNSPLHF,TGTGCCAGCAGTTTCTCATACGAGGGGGTCAATTCACCCCTCCACTTT
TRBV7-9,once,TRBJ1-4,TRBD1,CASSLNPGTGNEKLFF,TGTGCCAGCAGCCTAAATCCCGGGACAGGGAATGAAAAACTGTTTTTT
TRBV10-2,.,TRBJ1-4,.,CASSESGGGGEKLFF,TGCGCCAGCAGTGAGTCCGGAGGAGGCGGTGAAAAACTGTTTTTT
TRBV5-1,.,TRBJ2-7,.,CASSLVGGKDYEQYF,TGCGCCAGCAGCTTAGTTGGGGGGAAAGACTACGAGCAGTACTTC
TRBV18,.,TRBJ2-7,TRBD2,CASSRTGTTYEQYF,TGTGCCAGCTCAAGAACCGGGACTACCTACGAGCAGTACTTC
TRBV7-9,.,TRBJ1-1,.,CASSLGQFAEAFF,TGTGCCAGCAGCCTTGGACAGTTCGCTGAAGCTTTCTTT
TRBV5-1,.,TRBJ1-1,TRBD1,CASSSTGDPLSEAFF,TGCGCCAGCAGCAGTACAGGGGATCCTCTGTCTGAAGCTTTCTTT
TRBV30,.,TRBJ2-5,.,CAWSHLLPQGSRETQYF,TGTGCCTGGAGCCACCTTCTCCCCCAGGGCAGTCGGGAGACCCAGTACTTC
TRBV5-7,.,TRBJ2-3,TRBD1,CASSYGGTGGPSADTQYF,TGTGCCAGCAGCTACGGGGGGACAGGGGGCCCTAGCGCAGATACGCAGTATTTT
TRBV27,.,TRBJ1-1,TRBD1,CASQQGAINTEAFF,TGTGCCAGCCAACAGGGGGCAATCAACACTGAAGCTTTCTTT
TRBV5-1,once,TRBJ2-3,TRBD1,CASSVGDRPGSTDTQYF,TGCGCCAGCAGCGTTGGGGACAGGCCTGGTAGCACAGATACGCAGTATTTT
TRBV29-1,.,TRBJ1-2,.,CSVEYGDYGYTF,TGCAGCGTTGAGTACGGGGACTATGGCTACACCTTC
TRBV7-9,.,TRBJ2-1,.,CASSLASRVEGEQFF,TGTGCCAGCAGCCTAGCTTCCAGGGTCGAAGGTGAGCAGTTCTTC
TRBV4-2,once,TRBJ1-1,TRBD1,CASNQLETGGTEAFF,TGTGCCAGCAACCAGCTTGAGACAGGGGGCACTGAAGCTTTCTTT
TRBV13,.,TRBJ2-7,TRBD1,CASSTGQATYEQYF,TGTGCCAGCAGCACAGGACAGGCAACCTACGAGCAGTACTTC
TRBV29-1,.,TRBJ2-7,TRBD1,CSAQWGQGTSYEQYF,TGCAGCGCCCAGTGGGGACAGGGGACCTCCTACGAGCAGTACTTC
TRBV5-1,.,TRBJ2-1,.,CASSPGEGSYNEQFF,TGCGCCAGCAGCCCTGGCGAGGGTAGTTACAATGAGCAGTTCTTC
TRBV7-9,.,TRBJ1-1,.,CASSRGGGVLEAFF,TGTGCCAGCAGCCGGGGAGGAGGTGTCTTAGAAGCTTTCTTT
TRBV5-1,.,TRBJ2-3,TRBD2,CASSSGLAGGPTDTQYF,TGCGCCAGCAGCTCGGGACTAGCGGGAGGTCCCACAGATACGCAGTATTTT
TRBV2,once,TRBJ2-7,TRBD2,CASSGGLAGSDWDF,TGTGCCAGCAGTGGGGGACTAGCGGGGTCTGATTGGGACTTC
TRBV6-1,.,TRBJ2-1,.,CASRGTQASEQFF,TGTGCCAGCAGAGGGACTCAGGCTAGTGAGCAGTTCTTC
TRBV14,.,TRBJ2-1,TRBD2,CASSHPWTSGSSYNEQFF,TGTGCCAGCAGCCACCCATGGACTAGCGGGAGCTCCTACAATGAGCAGTTCTTC